The 11 T cell receptor beta chains below all came from one sample that was sequenced in a study of T cells after yellow fever vaccination. Each CDR3 protein is one row after TCRdb ran MiXCR on the 5' RACE reads. This sample has 400,000 or so distinct CDR3 sequences, with 6.2% found just once. The input for sequencing was PBMCs, taken 5 days after the yellow fever booster vaccination. All receptors derive from a man aged 30 to 39 who received the YFV17D yellow fever vaccine.

The chain carries TRBV7-6 and TRBJ2-7; D is possibly TRBD1 or TRBD2 (6 bases each). V was trimmed by 1 base and J by 0 bases, leaving 13 bases between them. The CDR3 contains 16 residues. Germline lookup yields CDR1 SGHVS and CDR2 FNYEAQ. This CDR3 is CASSLGSGGSSYEQYF. In nucleotides, the CDR3 is TGTGCCAGCAGCTTAGGATCCGGGGGCAGCTCCTACGAGCAGTACTTC.

This chain joins TRBV10-2 and TRBJ2-3; the match to TRBD2 covers 10 bases. The CDR3 sequence is 14 residues long. V lost 7 bases, J lost 9 bases, and 10 bases stayed unmatched. The germline V gene has CDR1 WSHSY and CDR2 SAAADI. The CDR3: CASTELAGPGTQYF. DNA of the CDR3: TGCGCCAGCACCGAACTAGCGGGGCCAGGGACGCAGTATTTT.

Many counts were recorded for this clonotype. The rearrangement uses TRBV12-3 or TRBV12-4 and TRBJ1-1; no clear D. Trimming took off 6 bases at V and 1 base at J, with 12 bases between the two ends. The length of the CDR3 is 14 residues. The CDR3 nucleotides are TGTGCCAGCAGCCGTACCGCAGGGAACACTGAAGCTTTCTTT. Encoded protein: CASSRTAGNTEAFF.

The table lists this clonotype with many counts. The chain employs TRBV10-3 and TRBJ2-1; D gene uncertain. V shed 2 bases and J shed 2 bases, with 4 bases lying between them. The CDR3 spans 13 residues. Germline V gene data show CDR1 as ENHRY and CDR2 as SYGVKD. For the CDR3, the DNA is TGTGCCATCAGTGAGGCCGCCTACAATGAGCAGTTCTTC. It specifies CAISEAAYNEQFF.

V gene TRBV19 combines with J gene TRBJ2-1, with D hard to call. The CDR3 is made up of 12 amino acids. CDR1 and CDR2 from the germline V gene are LNHDA and SQIVND (reference sequence). Trimming shortened V by 9 bases and J by 15 bases, and 21 bases separated the two germline ends. The DNA of the CDR3 is TGTGCCAGCGCCCCCGGCACCGCAACACCGTTCTTC. The encoded protein is CASAPGTATPFF.

With regard to this clonotype: One junction end does not reproduce the germline sequence, and a read error may be involved. V usage is TRBV29-1 and J usage is TRBJ1-1; TRBD1 is a possible D gene (5 bases). The CDR3 is 13 amino acids. Germline loops: CDR1 SQVTM, CDR2 ANQGSEA. The CDR3 loop is CSVEETVGTEAFF. The CDR3 nucleotides are TGCAGCGTGGAAGAGACAGTTGGCACTGAAGCTTTCTTT.

The chain recombines TRBV7-9 with TRBJ2-1; 13 positions match TRBD2. The end of the DNA aligns better with TRBJ2-7, so the J call may be wrong. Germline lookup yields CDR1 SEHNR and CDR2 FQNEAQ (reference sequence). The CDR3 covers 15 residues. CDR3: CASSRAGLAGREQYF. DNA for the CDR3: TGTGCCAGCAGCCGGGCGGGACTAGCGGGACGGGAGCAGTACTTC.

This clonotype was observed at least ten times. This chain joins TRBV7-2 and TRBJ2-5; 9 nucleotides match TRBD2. This CDR3 has 16 residues. The V gene's germline CDR1 is SGHTA and CDR2 FQGNSA. The V and J ends lost 5 bases and 4 bases, in that order; junction bases with no gene match: 11. The CDR3: CASSQAISGSRETQYF. Here the CDR3 DNA reads TGTGCCAGCAGCCAAGCGATTAGCGGGAGCAGAGAGACCCAGTACTTC.

This clonotype has a count of ten or more. The chain is built from TRBV10-3 and TRBJ2-1; D ambiguous. The CDR3 consists of 17 residues. Germline V gene sequence: CDR1 ENHRY, CDR2 SYGVKD. The ends were cut back, 4 bases at V and 8 bases at J, with 24 bases in the middle. This chain's CDR3 is CAISVTPDWPSGDEQFF. The CDR3 DNA follows: TGTGCCATCAGTGTAACCCCTGACTGGCCCTCTGGGGATGAGCAGTTCTTC.

Worth noting for this clonotype: An end of the junction differs from the germline gene, which may be a read error. The CDR3 spells CATSPGDNYGYTF. The CDR3 DNA sequence: TGTGCCACCTCACCAGGAGATAACTATGGCTACACCTTC. V is TRBV18 and J is TRBJ1-2; no clear D. The CDR3 sequence is 13 residues long. CDR1 and CDR2 from the germline V gene are KGHSH and LQKENI.

This clonotype was found many times. This rearrangement joins TRBV7-9 to TRBJ2-1, with 7 positions matching TRBD1. Germline CDR1 and CDR2: SEHNR and FQNEAQ (reference sequence). This CDR3 has 15 amino acids. J lost 13 bases, V lost 3 bases, and 15 bases had no gene match. In DNA form, the CDR3 reads TGTGCCAGCAGCTTTGATTTTGTCGGGGACAGTCTCCAGTTCTTC. It translates to CASSFDFVGDSLQFF.